This note documents a single TCR beta chain sequence. The method was immunoSEQ multiplex PCR; TCRdb's version includes in-frame clones alone and lacks a portion of them. The sample includes 15,000 to 20,000 clones, around two thirds of them seen just once. The entry originates in a study of sequential checkpoint blockade in melanoma. CDR3 length equals 16 residues. Germline loops: CDR1 SGHDT, CDR2 YYEEEE. The junction had 9 bases not matched to a gene; V was cut back by 2 bases and J by 5 bases. Treatment denoted: randomized to nivolumab then ipilimumab (arm A) or the reverse (arm B). The rearrangement uses TRBV5-6 and TRBJ1-4; TRBD1 matches at 7 bases. The sequence derives from a human donor with melanoma. The input for sequencing was CD8+ T cells sorted from blood (inferred from file names), taken from a patient given nivolumab and ipilimumab in sequence. The CDR3, as DNA: TGTGCCAGCAGCTTTTTTGCCGGGACAGAAAATGAAAAACTGTTTTTT. Protein: CASSFFAGTENEKLFF.